This T cell receptor beta chain came from a study of CD8+ T cells in alopecia areata. cDNA reverse transcribed from extracted RNA served as the sequencing template. Sequenced by immunoSEQ multiplex PCR; TCRdb stores in-frame clones only, minus some. The sample records over 14,000 clones, under 60% being singletons. Alopecia areata patients had lesional scalp punch biopsies and peripheral blood taken from them. This clone was seen only a few times. Its antigen is not known. The study, taken as a whole, reports: Higher clonality and more expanded CD8+ clones appeared in lesional than normal scalp.

This CDR3 region has 12 residues. CDR1 and CDR2 from the germline V gene are MNHNY and SVGAGI (reference sequence). Trimming left V 11 bases short and J 0 bases short, with 11 bases between. The sequence derives from a human donor with alopecia areata. Sequenced here: skin, sampled at week 0. This rearrangement joins TRBV6-6 to TRBJ2-7, with D perhaps matching TRBD1 or TRBD2 (5 bases each). The CDR3 nucleotides read TGTGCCGGCTCAGGGAGCTCCTACGAGCAGTACTTC. This gives the protein CAGSGSSYEQYF.